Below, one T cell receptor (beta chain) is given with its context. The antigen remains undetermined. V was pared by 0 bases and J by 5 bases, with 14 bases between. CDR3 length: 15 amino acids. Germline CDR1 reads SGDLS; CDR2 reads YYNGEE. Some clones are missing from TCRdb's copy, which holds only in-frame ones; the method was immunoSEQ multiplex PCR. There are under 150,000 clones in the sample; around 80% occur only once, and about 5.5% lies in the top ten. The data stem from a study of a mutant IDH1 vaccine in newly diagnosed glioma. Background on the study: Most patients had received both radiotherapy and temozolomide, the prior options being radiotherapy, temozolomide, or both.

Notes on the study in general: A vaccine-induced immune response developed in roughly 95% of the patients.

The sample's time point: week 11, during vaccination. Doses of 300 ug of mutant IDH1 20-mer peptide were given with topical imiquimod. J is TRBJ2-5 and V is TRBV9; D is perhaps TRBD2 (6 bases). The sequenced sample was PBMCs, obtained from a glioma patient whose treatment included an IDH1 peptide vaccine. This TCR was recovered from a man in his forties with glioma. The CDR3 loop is CASSVGVGEVETQYF. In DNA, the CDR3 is TGTGCCAGCAGCGTAGGGGTAGGGGAGGTGGAGACCCAGTACTTC.